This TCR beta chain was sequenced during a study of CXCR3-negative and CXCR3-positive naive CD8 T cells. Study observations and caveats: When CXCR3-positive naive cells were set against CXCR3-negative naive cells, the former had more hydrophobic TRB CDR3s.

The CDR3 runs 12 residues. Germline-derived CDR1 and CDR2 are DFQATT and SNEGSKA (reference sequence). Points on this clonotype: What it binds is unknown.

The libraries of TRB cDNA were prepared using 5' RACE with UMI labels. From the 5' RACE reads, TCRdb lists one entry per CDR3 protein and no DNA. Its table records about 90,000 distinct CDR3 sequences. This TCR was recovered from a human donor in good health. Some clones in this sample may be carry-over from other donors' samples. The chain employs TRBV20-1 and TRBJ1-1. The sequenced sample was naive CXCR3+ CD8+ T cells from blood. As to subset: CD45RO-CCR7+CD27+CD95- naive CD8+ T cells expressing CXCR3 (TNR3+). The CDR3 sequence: CSVRRGNTEAFF.